This T cell receptor beta chain was sequenced in a study of blood T cell repertoires in COVID-19 (dated by TCRdb to the early 2020s). About the full investigation: The collaborator samples originated in the United States, Italy and Spain and spanned the acute and convalescent phases of COVID-19. A freely available public database, intended as a resource for researchers studying the immune response to SARS-CoV-2, is where the repertoires were released. Sample metadata almost always included a de-identified subject ID, COVID-19 status, age in years and sex. HLA class I and class II types, where available, came from metadata supplied by the sample provider rather than from assay-based typing. Samples came from the ongoing ImmuneRACE study (first 160 participants) plus 1,254 subjects from 6 global collaborators. Deeply sampled blood TCRbeta repertoires from subjects exposed to, actively infected with, or recovered from COVID-19 were included in the dataset. The prospective study material was composed of cDNA or gDNA derived from T cells, B-cell-depleted T cells, or PBMCs.

Each collaborating institution followed its own protocols to collect whole blood in K2EDTA tubes. For TCRbeta analysis, collaborator samples were shipped as frozen whole blood, as isolated PBMCs, or as DNA extracted from either sample type. TCRbeta CDR3 regions were amplified from genomic DNA using the immunoSEQ Assay, a bias-controlled multiplex PCR. For the original study's pipeline: The number of nucleated cells in each sample was estimated by amplification of reference gene primers within the assay. Sequence reads were collapsed and filtered to measure the absolute abundance of every unique TCRbeta CDR3 rearrangement. Productive Simpson clonality was computed per sample as the square root of Simpson's diversity index over productive rearrangements. TCRdb took over this immuneACCESS table, retaining in-frame rearrangements with V and J assigned. Such tables are incomplete; in checked studies, under half of the missing clones stem from an unresolved V gene, and the remainder is unexplained. That table supplies the V and J calls and clone size; D and trimming were determined from the DNA. In all, the sample holds tens of thousands of clones, and around 91% of those were seen once. The ten largest clonotypes hold around 9.1% of the sample.

Sequences SGHTA (CDR1) and FQGTGA (CDR2) are obtained from the germline V gene. The CDR3, from cysteine to phenylalanine, totals 14 residues. This entry keeps only the CDR3 DNA: 42 bases, framed from base 1. Trimming removed 5 bases from V and 4 bases from J, leaving 12 bases between the germline ends. As to this clone: Its recognized antigen is unknown. No much larger clone exists at a distance of one base, and base qualities are not known.

The full study reports these points: The quantity of clinical and demographic metadata differed by source and by participant and was supplied without curation.

The sequence derives from a human donor in a cohort sampled during active COVID-19. Sequences were obtained from peripheral blood. The V and J segments used are TRBV7-3 and TRBJ1-3, with the identity of the D gene unclear. This receptor carries the CDR3 CASSPRAGGNTIYF. The DNA sequence is TGTGCCAGCAGCCCCCGGGCGGGGGGAAACACCATATATTTT.